This T cell receptor beta chain came from a study of blood T cell repertoires in COVID-19. Germline V CDR1 and CDR2: DFQATT, SNEGSKA (reference sequence). The CDR3 runs to 15 residues. V was shortened by 3 bases and J by 3 bases, with 16 bases between the two germline ends. Libraries were prepared by immunoSEQ multiplex PCR; TCRdb keeps only in-frame clonotypes and omits some of them. The sample has roughly 250,000 clones; around 83% are singletons. The TCR originated in a woman over 75 with acute or convalescent COVID-19. The material sequenced was peripheral blood. The rearrangement joins TRBV20-1 to TRBJ2-3; D gene uncertain. DNA of the CDR3: TGCAGTGCTAGTGATGGGCTTAAAGGAACAGATACGCAGTATTTT. This gives the protein CSASDGLKGTDTQYF.